The 14 T cell receptor beta chains reported below all come from one sample, sequenced in a study of OX40 agonist ivuxolimab in advanced cancers. Library preparation used the immunoSEQ multiplex PCR assay. Drawn from immuneACCESS, this table holds only the in-frame rearrangements with V and J called that TCRdb kept. Clones are partly lost; checked studies trace under half to an unresolved V gene and leave the rest unexplained. Here the sample has 60,000 to 80,000 clones; 86% occur a single time. The ten top clones hold roughly 8% of the sample. The sample consisted of CD4+ or CD8+ T cells sorted from blood, taken in a trial of the OX40 agonist ivuxolimab. These receptors were taken from an adult with an advanced solid tumor such as melanoma, head and neck, liver or kidney cancer.

The V gene is TRBV18, the J gene TRBJ1-1; 9 bases map to TRBD1. The V gene's germline CDR1 is KGHSH and CDR2 LQKENI. The CDR3 has 15 residues. Losses at the gene ends were 6 bases for V and 5 bases for J; bases not matched to a gene: 10. CDR3 residues: CASSRTGGSTTEAFF. The CDR3 coding sequence is TGTGCCAGCTCCCGAACAGGGGGCAGTACTACTGAAGCTTTCTTT.

The chain joins TRBV6-5 to TRBJ2-2, with 11 bases that match TRBD2. The V segment lost 8 bases and the J segment 4 bases; nucleotides outside the gene matches: 6. Germline lookup yields CDR1 MNHEY and CDR2 SVGAGI. The CDR3 extends over 15 amino acids. CDR3 region: CASFAGLAGTGELFF. In DNA form, the CDR3 reads TGTGCCAGCTTCGCAGGACTAGCGGGCACCGGGGAGCTGTTTTTT.

The V call is TRBV7-2, the J call TRBJ2-7, with D maybe TRBD2 (5 bases). The ends were cut back, 1 base at V and 3 bases at J, with 7 bases in the middle. The CDR3 is made up of 13 amino acids. Germline-derived CDR1 and CDR2 are SGHTA and FQGNSA. CDR3 DNA sequence: TGTGCCAGCAGCTTAGTAGCGTTCTACGAGCAGTACTTC. This gives the protein CASSLVAFYEQYF.

The gene calls are TRBV6-5 and TRBJ2-5; tentatively, D is TRBD2 (5 bases). Germline CDR1 and CDR2: MNHEY and SVGAGI. V lost 6 bases and J lost 1, with 12 bases in between. CDR3 length equals 14 residues. The CDR3 bases are TGTGCCAGCAGCCGCGACTACGCCCAAGAGACCCAGTACTTC. Its translation: CASSRDYAQETQYF.

The V gene is TRBV25-1, the J gene TRBJ1-4; D perhaps matches TRBD1 (5 bases). Trimming left V 3 bases short and J 4 bases short, with 9 bases between. Germline V gene sequence: CDR1 MGHDK, CDR2 SYGVNS. The CDR3 loop spans 14 amino acids. The CDR3 reads CASSEDNYNEKLFF. CDR3 sequence (DNA): TGTGCCAGCAGTGAGGACAACTATAATGAAAAACTGTTTTTT. Complete variable domain (other parts from reference TRBV25-1 and TRBJ1-4): EADIYQTPRYLVIGTGKKITLECSQTMGHDKMYWYQQDPGMELHLIHYSYGVNSTEKGDLSSESTVSRIRTEHFPLTLESARPSHTSQYLCASSEDNYNEKLFFGSGTQLSVL.

CDR3 bases: TGTGCCACCAGCAGACAGGGGGCCCTAAGTAACTATGGCTACACCTTC. Translating it yields CATSRQGALSNYGYTF. The chain combines TRBV15 with TRBJ1-2, with 8 bases identical to TRBD1. CDR1 is LNHNV and CDR2 is YYDKDF in the germline V gene (reference sequence). The CDR3 extends over 16 amino acids. Unmatched junction bases numbered 6, after V lost 2 bases and J lost 1 base.

V usage is TRBV10-2 and J usage is TRBJ1-5, with D hard to call. The CDR3 runs 13 residues. Germline V gives CDR1 WSHSY, CDR2 SAAADI. The V end was cut by 6 bases, the J end by 3 bases, with 9 bases between. The CDR3 region is CASRISLNQPQHF. The CDR3 DNA reads TGCGCCAGCAGGATATCCCTCAATCAGCCCCAGCATTTT.

The gene calls are TRBV5-4 and TRBJ2-2; 7 nucleotides align to TRBD1. CDR3 size: 15 residues. The junction had 7 bases not matched to a gene; V was cut back by 5 bases and J by 3 bases. Germline V gives CDR1 SGHNT, CDR2 YYREEE (reference sequence). The CDR3 spells CASRTGLVHTGELFF. For the CDR3, the DNA is TGTGCCAGCAGGACAGGGTTGGTTCACACCGGGGAGCTGTTTTTT.

The CDR3 coding sequence is TGTGCCAGCAGCTCCCTAAGGGGTTATAGCTCCTACGAGCAGTACTTC. Protein product: CASSSLRGYSSYEQYF. This chain joins TRBV11-2 and TRBJ2-7, with D tentatively TRBD1 (5 bases). The CDR3 consists of 16 residues. Germline CDR1 reads SGHAT; CDR2 reads FQNNGV. V gave up 4 bases and J gave up 0 bases, with 16 bases separating them.

This rearrangement joins TRBV10-3 to TRBJ1-2; no reliable D call. The CDR3 totals 14 residues. CDR1 is ENHRY and CDR2 is SYGVKD in the germline V gene. With 4 bases removed from V and 5 bases from J, the gap between germline ends came to 14 bases. The CDR3 nucleotides read TGTGCCATCAGTGCGTCCATGGCTGGGTATGGCTACACCTTC. Its translation is CAISASMAGYGYTF.

This chain connects TRBV4-1 to TRBJ1-6, with D perhaps matching TRBD1 (6 bases). Germline V gene data show CDR1 as MGHRA and CDR2 as YSYEKL. This CDR3 is 16 amino acids long. V was cut by 0 bases and J by 6 bases, with 12 bases left in between. CDR3 sequence (DNA): TGCGCCAGCAGCCAAGAGGGACACCCCTTTAATTCACCCCTCCACTTT. It encodes CASSQEGHPFNSPLHF.

The rearrangement joins TRBV7-2 to TRBJ1-6; TRBD1 might be the D (6 bases). The CDR3 consists of 17 residues. Trimming cost V 0 bases and J 10 bases, with 19 bases left between them. The germline V gene encodes CDR1 SGHTA and CDR2 FQGNSA. The CDR3 nucleotides read TGTGCCAGCAGCTTAGCGAAGGGGGGGGGCCGAGGATCACCCCTCCACTTT. This gives the protein CASSLAKGGGRGSPLHF.

The V call is TRBV5-4, the J call TRBJ1-1, with D unresolved. The CDR3 contains 14 residues. Looked up from germline, CDR1 is SGHNT and CDR2 is YYREEE (reference sequence). The V gene lost 2 bases and the J gene lost 10 bases, with 18 bases spanning the gap. CDR3 region: CASSFKEAGFRAFF. As DNA, the CDR3 is TGTGCCAGCAGCTTTAAGGAAGCGGGGTTTAGAGCTTTCTTT.

The chain employs TRBV7-6 and TRBJ2-1, with D maybe TRBD1 (6 bases). There are 14 residues in the CDR3. Trimming removed 4 bases from V and 7 bases from J, with 14 bases in between. The germline CDR1 and CDR2 sequences are SGHVS and FNYEAQ. CDR3 DNA: TGTGCCAGCAGCTACGACAGGCTTGGAAATGAGCAGTTCTTC. It encodes CASSYDRLGNEQFF.